Reported below is one T cell receptor (beta chain). The antigen is not known. This entry comes from a study of Ad26.COV2.S vaccination and SARS-CoV-2 variants. About the research overall: In the study, Ad26.COV2.S was injected intramuscularly once, or twice 56 days apart. Study results and limitations: Once vaccination had occurred, spike-specific CD8+ and CD4+ T cell responses reportedly showed substantial breadth. Participants given vaccine showed non-spike TCR breadth similar to that of placebo recipients. Total responses of T cells may have been underestimated by the analyses of TCR breadth and depth.

Produced via immunoSEQ multiplex PCR; TCRdb's table is partial and in-frame only. The sample comprises 350,000 to 500,000 clones, approximately 90% of which are singletons, and 3.6% rests with the top ten. Regarding treatment: about 20 received Ad26.COV2.S at low or high dose, single or two shots; 5 received placebo; per-sample allocation not given. It was on day 63 after the first vaccine or placebo injection that samples were taken. CDR3 length: 15 amino acids. Trimming removed 2 bases from V and 2 bases from J, with 13 bases in between. Germline-derived CDR1 and CDR2 are SGHNT and YENEEA. The sequence came from a person between 18 and 65 years old who received the Ad26.COV2.S COVID-19 vaccine or a placebo. The rearrangement links TRBV11-3 to TRBJ2-7; the D call may be TRBD1 or TRBD2 (5 bases each). Sequences were derived from peripheral blood, sampled in a trial of Ad26.COV2.S vaccine versus placebo. DNA for the CDR3: TGTGCCAGCAGCTTATCTAGAGGGGCAACCTACGAGCAGTACTTC. Protein: CASSLSRGATYEQYF.